The 21 T cell receptor beta chains below come from one sample, sequenced in a study of blood T cell repertoires in COVID-19. The method was immunoSEQ multiplex PCR; TCRdb's version includes in-frame clones alone and lacks a portion of them. Of some 200,000 clones listed, around 84% are singletons. Specimen: peripheral blood. These receptors came from a woman in her seventies with COVID-19, enrolled during active disease.

This clone was counted a few times. The chain employs TRBV6-1 and TRBJ1-1, with D perhaps matching TRBD1 (5 bases). Between the trimmed V and J ends, which lost 3 bases and 6 bases, there was a span of 11 bases. This CDR3 has 13 amino acids. The germline V gene has CDR1 MNHNS and CDR2 SASEGT. The CDR3 sequence: CASSEPRVSEAFF. Here the CDR3 DNA reads TGTGCCAGCAGTGAGCCCAGGGTCTCTGAAGCTTTCTTT.

This clone turned up a few times. The genes are TRBV5-1 and TRBJ2-5; D is uncertain. The CDR3 is 12 amino acids. Trimming removed 4 bases from V and 0 bases from J, with 4 bases in between. Germline lookup yields CDR1 SGHRS and CDR2 YFSETQ. Written as DNA, the CDR3 is TGCGCCAGCAGCCGGGACCAAGAGACCCAGTACTTC. Encoded protein: CASSRDQETQYF.

The chain uses TRBV18 and TRBJ1-6, with 7 positions matching TRBD1. The CDR3 contains 17 residues. V gave up 3 bases and J gave up 7 bases; unmatched junction bases: 12. The germline gives CDR1 KGHSH, CDR2 LQKENI. The CDR3 spells CASSPARSGTANSPLHF. CDR3 in DNA: TGTGCCAGCTCACCCGCACGCTCCGGGACAGCGAATTCACCCCTCCACTTT.

The chain carries TRBV10-1 and TRBJ2-7; D uncertain. CDR1 is WNHNN and CDR2 is SYGVQD in the germline V gene (reference sequence). The CDR3 consists of 12 residues. V lost 10 bases to trimming and J lost 2 bases, with 12 bases between them. The CDR3 reads CANPTATYEQYF. CDR3 nucleotides: TGCGCCAACCCCACAGCTACCTACGAGCAGTACTTC.

The V and J genes are TRBV13 and TRBJ1-3; D remains ambiguous. Germline CDR1 reads PRHDT; CDR2 reads FYEKMQ (reference sequence). Trimming cost V 2 bases and J 4 bases, with 24 bases left between them. CDR3 length equals 19 residues. The CDR3 reads CASSLRGGSGPFGGNTIYF. The CDR3, as DNA: TGTGCCAGCAGCTTAAGAGGCGGGAGCGGCCCGTTTGGCGGAAACACCATATATTTT.

The chain couples TRBV12-5 to TRBJ1-4; D ambiguous. Trimming stripped 3 bases from V and 2 bases from J, with 7 bases between. The CDR3 loop spans 14 amino acids. Germline values: CDR1 LGHNT, CDR2 FRNRAP. CDR3 bases: TGTGCTAGTGGTTTTGACAACACTAATGAAAAACTGTTTTTT. Amino acids: CASGFDNTNEKLFF.

V gene TRBV20-1 combines with J gene TRBJ1-5; D is perhaps TRBD1 (5 bases). CDR1 and CDR2 (germline): DFQATT, SNEGSKA (reference sequence). The CDR3 length is 12 residues. Trimming stripped 3 bases from V and 5 bases from J, with 8 bases between. CDR3 sequence: CSASRGDQPQHF. Here the CDR3 DNA reads TGCAGTGCTAGTCGGGGGGATCAGCCCCAGCATTTT.

This clone occurred once. This chain connects TRBV5-1 to TRBJ1-1; TRBD1 agrees at 10 bases. V lost 2 bases to trimming and J lost 5 bases; unmatched junction nucleotides: 3. CDR1 is SGHRS and CDR2 is YFSETQ in the germline V gene. The CDR3 loop spans 14 amino acids. The CDR3 sequence is CASSFRDRGTEAFF. CDR3 DNA sequence: TGCGCCAGCAGCTTCCGGGACAGGGGAACTGAAGCTTTCTTT. Filled out from reference TRBV5-1 and TRBJ1-1, the complete variable domain reads KAGVTQTPRYLIKTRGQQVTLSCSPISGHRSVSWYQQTPGQGLQFLFEYFSETQRNKGNFPGRFSGRQFSNSRSEMNVSTLELGDSALYLCASSFRDRGTEAFFGQGTRLTVV.

The chain links TRBV28 to TRBJ1-5; D is undetermined. The germline V and J ends were trimmed by 5 bases and 4 bases, with 12 bases remaining between them. CDR1 and CDR2 from the germline V gene are MDHEN and SYDVKM. The CDR3 consists of 14 residues. The CDR3 DNA is TGTGCCAGCAGTATCTCAGTTTTTAATCAGCCCCAGCATTTT. Translated: CASSISVFNQPQHF. Variable domain in full (rest from reference TRBV28 and TRBJ1-5): DVKVTQSSRYLVKRTGEKVFLECVQDMDHENMFWYRQDPGLGLRLIYFSYDVKMKEKGDIPEGYSVSREKKERFSLILESASTNQTSMYLCASSISVFNQPQHFGDGTRLSIL.

In this sample, this clone turned up a few times. The sample has other DNA sequences that encode this CDR3 too. The rearrangement joins TRBV6-5 to TRBJ1-5, with 8 bases aligning to TRBD1. Trimming cost V 8 bases and J 4 bases; bases outside gene matches: 1. Germline assignment: CDR1 MNHEY and CDR2 SVGAGI. The length of the CDR3 is 12 residues. For the CDR3, the DNA is TGTGCCAGCCGGACAGGGAATCAGCCCCAGCATTTT. Its protein product is CASRTGNQPQHF.

The chain is built from TRBV18 and TRBJ2-7; no firm D call. Germline lookup yields CDR1 KGHSH and CDR2 LQKENI. Trimming took off 5 bases at V and 3 bases at J, with 8 bases between the two ends. The CDR3 contains 12 residues. The CDR3 loop is CASSEQSYEQYV. Here the CDR3 DNA reads TGTGCCAGCTCAGAACAAAGCTACGAGCAGTACGTC.

The gene calls are TRBV24-1 and TRBJ1-5; no definite D call. The CDR3 has 13 residues. V was pared by 5 bases and J by 8 bases, with 12 bases between. Germline V gene lookup returns CDR1 KGHDR and CDR2 SFDVKD. For the CDR3, the DNA is TGTGCCACCAGTGGCCAAGCCCATAAGCCCCAGCATTTT. Translating it yields CATSGQAHKPQHF.

V usage is TRBV29-1 and J usage is TRBJ2-1; 9 bases line up with TRBD2. This CDR3 has 15 amino acids. In germline, CDR1 is SQVTM, CDR2 ANQGSEA. Trimming removed 7 bases from V and 6 bases from J; junction bases left unmatched: 13. The CDR3 reads CSAESSSGTVNEQFF. As DNA, the CDR3 is TGCAGCGCCGAATCCTCTAGCGGGACCGTCAATGAGCAGTTCTTC.

A few counts support this clone. The chain has TRBV5-4 and TRBJ2-5, with TRBD2 identical over 7 bases. This CDR3 comprises 15 residues. Trimming at V came to 0 bases and at J to 6 bases, leaving 8 bases not matched to a gene. CDR1 and CDR2 (germline): SGHNT, YYREEE (reference sequence). CDR3: CASSLAGLGAQTQYF. The DNA of the CDR3 is TGTGCCAGCAGCTTGGCCGGACTAGGGGCGCAGACCCAGTACTTC.

The chain joins TRBV4-1 to TRBJ1-4; TRBD1 aligns across 9 bases. Germline CDR1 reads MGHRA; CDR2 reads YSYEKL. CDR3 length: 16 amino acids. J lost 7 bases, V lost 1 base, and 7 bases had no gene match. CDR3 nucleotide sequence: TGCGCCAGCAGCCAAGGGATTACAGGGGGCGGTGAAAAACTGTTTTTT. Translation: CASSQGITGGGEKLFF.

The J gene is TRBJ1-2, the V gene TRBV3-1 (or the pseudogene TRBV3-2); 12 nucleotides agree with TRBD1. CDR1 and CDR2 from the germline V gene are LGHDT and YNNKEL (reference sequence). J gave up 6 bases and V 5 bases, and 7 bases lay outside the gene matches. The CDR3 length is 15 residues. This CDR3 reads CASSFPGQGANGYTF. CDR3 DNA: TGTGCCAGCAGCTTTCCGGGACAGGGGGCGAATGGCTACACCTTC.

The chain is built from TRBV28 and TRBJ1-1; the match to TRBD1 covers 7 bases. CDR1 MDHEN and CDR2 SYDVKM come from the germline V gene. This CDR3 comprises 14 residues. After removal of 8 bases from V and 2 bases from J, the junction contained 8 bases not matched to a gene. CDR3 loop: CASGRGQTNTEAFF. DNA of the CDR3: TGTGCCAGCGGAAGGGGACAGACTAACACTGAAGCTTTCTTT.

This chain links TRBV4-1 with TRBJ2-3, with TRBD1 identical over 11 bases. CDR1 is MGHRA, CDR2 YSYEKL, per germline. The CDR3 sequence is 16 residues long. The V and J ends lost 0 bases and 6 bases, in that order; junction bases with no gene match: 5. Written as DNA, the CDR3 is TGCGCCAGCAGCCAAGATTTCGGGACAGGGGGTGATACGCAGTATTTT. This codes for CASSQDFGTGGDTQYF.

The V and J genes are TRBV15 and TRBJ2-6; D uncertain. The CDR3 has 16 amino acids. Germline V gene lookup returns CDR1 LNHNV and CDR2 YYDKDF (reference sequence). Trimming left V 0 bases short and J 1 base short, with 7 bases between. CDR3 in DNA: TGTGCCACCAGCAGAGATTGGGCGTCTGGGGCCAACGTCCTGACTTTC. Its translation: CATSRDWASGANVLTF.

In DNA, the CDR3 is TGCGCCAGCACCGTGCGGCCGAGCTCCTACGAGCAGTACTTC. It specifies CASTVRPSSYEQYF. The chain joins TRBV5-1 to TRBJ2-7; no definite D call. Between the trimmed V and J ends, which lost 6 bases and 0 bases, there was a span of 13 bases. CDR3 length: 14 amino acids. The germline gives CDR1 SGHRS, CDR2 YFSETQ.

The rearrangement links TRBV19 to TRBJ1-5, with D unclear. V dropped 1 base and J dropped 4 bases, with 5 bases sitting between them. The germline CDR1 and CDR2 sequences are LNHDA and SQIVND (reference sequence). There are 13 residues in the CDR3. The CDR3 spells CASSIVINQPQHF. CDR3 coding DNA: TGTGCCAGTAGTATAGTCATTAATCAGCCCCAGCATTTT.